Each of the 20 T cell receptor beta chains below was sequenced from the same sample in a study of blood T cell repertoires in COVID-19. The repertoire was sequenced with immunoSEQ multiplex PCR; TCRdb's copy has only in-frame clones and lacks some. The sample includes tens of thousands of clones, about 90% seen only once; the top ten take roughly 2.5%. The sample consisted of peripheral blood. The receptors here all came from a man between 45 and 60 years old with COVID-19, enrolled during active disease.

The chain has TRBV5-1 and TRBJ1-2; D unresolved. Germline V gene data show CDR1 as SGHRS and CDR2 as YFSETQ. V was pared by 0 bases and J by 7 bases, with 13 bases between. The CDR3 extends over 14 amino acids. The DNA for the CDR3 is TGCGCCAGCAGCTTGGGCGGGCAGGTAGTTGGCTACACCTTC. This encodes CASSLGGQVVGYTF.

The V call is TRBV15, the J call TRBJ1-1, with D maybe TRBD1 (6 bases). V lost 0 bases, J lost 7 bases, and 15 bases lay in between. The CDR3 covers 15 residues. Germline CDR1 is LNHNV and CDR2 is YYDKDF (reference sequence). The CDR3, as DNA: TGTGCCACCAGCAGAGATCAGTGGGGACAAATTGAAGCTTTCTTT. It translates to CATSRDQWGQIEAFF.

The CDR3 loop reads CATSVTTQISSYNEQFF. The CDR3 DNA reads TGTGCCACCAGCGTCACCACCCAGATAAGCTCCTACAATGAGCAGTTCTTC. The rearrangement links TRBV15 to TRBJ2-1; no reliable D call. This CDR3 spans 17 amino acids. V dropped 5 bases and J dropped 0 bases, with 17 bases sitting between them. The germline V gene encodes CDR1 LNHNV and CDR2 YYDKDF (reference sequence).

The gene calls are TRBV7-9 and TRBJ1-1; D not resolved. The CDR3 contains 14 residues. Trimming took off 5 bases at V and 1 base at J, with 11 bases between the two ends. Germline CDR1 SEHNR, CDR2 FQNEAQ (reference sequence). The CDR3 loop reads CASSIYHKNTEAFF. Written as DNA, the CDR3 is TGTGCCAGCAGCATTTATCACAAGAACACTGAAGCTTTCTTT.

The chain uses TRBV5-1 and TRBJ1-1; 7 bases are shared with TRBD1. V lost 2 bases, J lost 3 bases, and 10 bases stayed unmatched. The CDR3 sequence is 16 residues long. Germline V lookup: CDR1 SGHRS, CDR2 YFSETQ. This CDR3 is CASSFFFGTDYTEAFF. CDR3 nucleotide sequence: TGCGCCAGCAGCTTTTTTTTCGGGACAGACTACACTGAAGCTTTCTTT. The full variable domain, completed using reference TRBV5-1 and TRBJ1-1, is KAGVTQTPRYLIKTRGQQVTLSCSPISGHRSVSWYQQTPGQGLQFLFEYFSETQRNKGNFPGRFSGRQFSNSRSEMNVSTLELGDSALYLCASSFFFGTDYTEAFFGQGTRLTVV.

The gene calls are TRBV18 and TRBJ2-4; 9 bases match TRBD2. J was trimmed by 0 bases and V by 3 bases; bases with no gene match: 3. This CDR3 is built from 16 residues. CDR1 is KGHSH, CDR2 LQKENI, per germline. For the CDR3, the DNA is TGTGCCAGCTCACCGGCTAGCGGGGAAGCCAAAAACATTCAGTACTTC. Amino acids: CASSPASGEAKNIQYF.

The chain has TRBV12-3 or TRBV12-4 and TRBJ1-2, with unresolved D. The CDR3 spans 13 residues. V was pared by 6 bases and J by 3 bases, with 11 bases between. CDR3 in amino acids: CASSPGFYYGYTF. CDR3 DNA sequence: TGTGCCAGCAGCCCCGGGTTTTACTATGGCTACACCTTC.

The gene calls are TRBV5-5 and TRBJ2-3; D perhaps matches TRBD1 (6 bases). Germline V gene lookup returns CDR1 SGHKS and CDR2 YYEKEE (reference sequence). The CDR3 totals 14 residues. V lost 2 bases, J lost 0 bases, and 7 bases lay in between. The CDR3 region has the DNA TGTGCCAGCAGCTTCAGGGGTAGCACAGATACGCAGTATTTT. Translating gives CASSFRGSTDTQYF. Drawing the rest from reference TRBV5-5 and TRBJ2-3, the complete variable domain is DAGVTQSPTHLIKTRGQQVTLRCSPISGHKSVSWYQQVLGQGPQFIFQYYEKEERGRGNFPDRFSARQFPNYSSELNVNALLLGDSALYLCASSFRGSTDTQYFGPGTRLTVL.

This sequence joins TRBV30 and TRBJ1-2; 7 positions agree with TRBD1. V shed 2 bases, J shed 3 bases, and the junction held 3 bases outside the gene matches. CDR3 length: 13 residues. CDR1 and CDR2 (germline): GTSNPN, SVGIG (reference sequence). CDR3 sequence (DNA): TGTGCCTGGAGTCCAACAGGGGACTATGGCTACACCTTC. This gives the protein CAWSPTGDYGYTF.

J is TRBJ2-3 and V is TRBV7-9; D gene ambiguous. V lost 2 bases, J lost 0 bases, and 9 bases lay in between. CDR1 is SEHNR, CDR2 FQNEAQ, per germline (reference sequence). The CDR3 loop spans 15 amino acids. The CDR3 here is CASSLSQVSTDTQYF. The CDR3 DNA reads TGTGCCAGCAGCTTATCGCAGGTTAGCACAGATACGCAGTATTTT.

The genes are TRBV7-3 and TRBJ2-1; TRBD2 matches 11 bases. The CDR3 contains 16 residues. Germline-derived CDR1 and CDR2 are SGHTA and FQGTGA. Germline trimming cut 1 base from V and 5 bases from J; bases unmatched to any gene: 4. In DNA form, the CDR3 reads TGTGCCAGCAGCTTAAGGCTAGCGGGGGGAAACAATGAGCAGTTCTTC. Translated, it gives CASSLRLAGGNNEQFF.

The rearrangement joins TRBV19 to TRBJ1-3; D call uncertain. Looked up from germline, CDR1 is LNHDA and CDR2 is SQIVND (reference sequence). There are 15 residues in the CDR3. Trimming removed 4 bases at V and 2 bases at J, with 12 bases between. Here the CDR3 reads CASSSYRRAGNTIYF. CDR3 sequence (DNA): TGTGCCAGTAGTAGCTACCGCCGAGCTGGAAACACCATATATTTT. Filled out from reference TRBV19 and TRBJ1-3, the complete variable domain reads DGGITQSPKYLFRKEGQNVTLSCEQNLNHDAMYWYRQDPGQGLRLIYYSQIVNDFQKGDIAEGYSVSREKKESFPLTVTSAQKNPTAFYLCASSSYRRAGNTIYFGEGSWLTVV.

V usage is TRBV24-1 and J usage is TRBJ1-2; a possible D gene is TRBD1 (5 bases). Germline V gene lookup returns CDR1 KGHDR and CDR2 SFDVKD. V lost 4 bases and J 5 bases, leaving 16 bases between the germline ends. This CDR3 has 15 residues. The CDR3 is CATSDQDSTLYGYTF. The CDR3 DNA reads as TGTGCCACCAGTGACCAAGACAGTACTCTTTATGGCTACACCTTC.

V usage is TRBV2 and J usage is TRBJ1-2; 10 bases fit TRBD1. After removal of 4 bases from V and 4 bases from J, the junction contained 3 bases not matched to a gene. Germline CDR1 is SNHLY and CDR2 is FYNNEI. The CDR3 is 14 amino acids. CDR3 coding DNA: TGTGCCAGCAGTGGGACAGGGGGATCCTATGGCTACACCTTC. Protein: CASSGTGGSYGYTF.

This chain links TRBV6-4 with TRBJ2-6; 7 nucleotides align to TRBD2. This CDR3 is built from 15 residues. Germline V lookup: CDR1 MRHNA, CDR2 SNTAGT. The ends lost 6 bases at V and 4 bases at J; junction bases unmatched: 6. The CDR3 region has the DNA TGTGCCAGCAGCTCGGGGAGGGCAGGGGCCAACGTCCTGACTTTC. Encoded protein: CASSSGRAGANVLTF.

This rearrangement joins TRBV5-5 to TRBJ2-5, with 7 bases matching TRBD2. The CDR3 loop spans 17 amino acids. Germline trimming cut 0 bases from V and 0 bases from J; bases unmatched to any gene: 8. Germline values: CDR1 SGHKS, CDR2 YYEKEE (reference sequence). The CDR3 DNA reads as TGTGCCAGCAGCTTGGAAGCGAGCGGGGCGAACCAAGAGACCCAGTACTTC. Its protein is CASSLEASGANQETQYF.

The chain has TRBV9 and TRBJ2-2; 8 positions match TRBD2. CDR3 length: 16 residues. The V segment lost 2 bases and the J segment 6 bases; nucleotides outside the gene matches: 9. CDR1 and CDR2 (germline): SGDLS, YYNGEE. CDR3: CASSVQSGGPSGELFF. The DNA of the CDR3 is TGTGCCAGCAGCGTCCAATCGGGGGGGCCTTCCGGGGAGCTGTTTTTT.

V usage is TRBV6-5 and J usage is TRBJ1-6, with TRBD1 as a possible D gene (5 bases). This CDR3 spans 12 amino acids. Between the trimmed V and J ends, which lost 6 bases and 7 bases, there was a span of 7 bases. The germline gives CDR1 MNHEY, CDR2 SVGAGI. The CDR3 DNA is TGTGCCAGCAGGCGACAGAATTCACCCCTCCACTTT. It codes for CASRRQNSPLHF.

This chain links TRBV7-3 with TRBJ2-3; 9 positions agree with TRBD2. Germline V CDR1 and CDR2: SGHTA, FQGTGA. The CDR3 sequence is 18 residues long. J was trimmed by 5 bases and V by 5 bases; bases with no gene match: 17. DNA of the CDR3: TGTGCCAGCAGCCCCCATGTAGGTAGCGGGGGTGGTATAGATACGCAGTATTTT. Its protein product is CASSPHVGSGGGIDTQYF.

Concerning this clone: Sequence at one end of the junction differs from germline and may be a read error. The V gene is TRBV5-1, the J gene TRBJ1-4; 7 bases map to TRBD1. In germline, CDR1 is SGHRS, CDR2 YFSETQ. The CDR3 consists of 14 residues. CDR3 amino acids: CASSLGDSNEKLFF. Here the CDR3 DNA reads TGCGCCAGCAGTTTGGGGGACAGTAATGAAAAACTGTTTTTT.